This T cell receptor (beta chain) was obtained from a study of T-cell memory formation after mild COVID-19. Study conclusions and caveats: Contracting CD4+ clones were located mainly in CM and EM, and CD8+ clones in EMRA.

This clonotype was picked up a small number of times. The antigen remains unidentified. cDNA libraries for TCR alpha and TCR beta, carrying sample barcodes and UMIs, came from 5'RACE with constant-segment primers. TCRdb ran MiXCR on the 5' RACE reads and lists one entry per CDR3 protein. The sample has around 340,000 distinct CDR3 sequences, approximately 15% seen once. V trimming: 4 bases; J trimming: 5 bases; junction bases outside the gene matches: 15. The germline gives CDR1 MGHRA, CDR2 YSYEKL. CDR3 length: 18 amino acids. The receptor's source is a man between 18 and 35 years old who had mild COVID-19 (a few samples of this study predate the infection). Cell type and time point are not known. The V call is TRBV4-1, the J call TRBJ1-5; TRBD1 matches at 9 bases. The material sequenced was PBMCs or a T cell subset sorted from them (not recorded which). The CDR3 coding sequence is TGCGCCAGCAGCCGGTCAGGGACAGGGATTTTAAAGGATCAGCCCCAGCATTTT. This gives the protein CASSRSGTGILKDQPQHF.